This T cell receptor (beta chain) originates from a study of blood T cell repertoires in COVID-19. Study-level background: Specimens from acute and convalescent COVID-19 originated in the United States, Italy and Spain. The cDNA or gDNA used as material had been derived from T cells, B-cell-depleted T cells, or PBMCs.

Sequencing used immunoSEQ multiplex PCR; TCRdb keeps in-frame clones, though not all of them. The repertoire has 25,000 to 30,000 clones, around 87% of them found once; the top ten carry 7.5% to 8.5%. This clone was counted between two and nine times. This CDR3 has 14 amino acids. Trimming removed 8 bases from V and 5 bases from J; junction bases left unmatched: 6. The germline V gene has CDR1 SGHNT and CDR2 YENEEA. The chain links TRBV11-3 to TRBJ2-2, with 9 bases aligning to TRBD1. The TCR comes from a man between 50 and 59 years old with active COVID-19. Source material: peripheral blood. The CDR3 sequence: CASSGQGSTGELFF. CDR3 in DNA: TGTGCCAGCTCGGGACAGGGATCGACCGGGGAGCTGTTTTTT.